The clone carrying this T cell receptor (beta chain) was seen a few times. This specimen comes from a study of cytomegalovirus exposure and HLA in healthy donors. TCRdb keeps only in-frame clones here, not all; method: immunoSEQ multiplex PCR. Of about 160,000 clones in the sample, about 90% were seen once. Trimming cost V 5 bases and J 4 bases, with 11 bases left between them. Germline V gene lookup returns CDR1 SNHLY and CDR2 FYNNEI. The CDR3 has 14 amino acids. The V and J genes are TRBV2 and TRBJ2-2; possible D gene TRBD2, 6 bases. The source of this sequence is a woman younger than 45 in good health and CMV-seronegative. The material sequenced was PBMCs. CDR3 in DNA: TGTGCCAGCAGTTTCGGAGGGATCACCGGGGAGCTGTTTTTT. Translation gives CASSFGGITGELFF.